Listed below are T cell receptor beta chains from one sample, sequenced in a study of blood T cell repertoires in COVID-19. Clones were read by immunoSEQ multiplex PCR, and TCRdb kept only the in-frame ones, dropping some. The repertoire holds about 230,000 clones, about 85% seen once, with about 0.93% in the top ten. Material for sequencing was peripheral blood. The receptor source for this set is a man aged 40-50 years with acute or convalescent COVID-19. Each CDR3 is given with its conserved first and last residue. The D gene is left open where the match is weak. Clone size, where shown, is once, few, many, or a class for clones that have expanded.

v_gene: TRBV19; j_gene: TRBJ1-1; d_gene: TRBD1; abundance: once; CDR3aa: CASSIPRGPEAFF; CDR3nt: TGTGCCAGTAGTATCCCCAGGGGGCCTGAAGCTTTCTTT
v_gene: TRBV5-8; j_gene: TRBJ1-1; d_gene: NA; abundance: once; CDR3aa: CASSLLPAEAFF; CDR3nt: TGTGCCAGCAGCTTGCTTCCGGCTGAAGCTTTCTTT
v_gene: TRBV9; j_gene: TRBJ2-2; d_gene: TRBD2; abundance: NA; CDR3aa: CASSVSSGGRVGELFF; CDR3nt: TGTGCCAGCAGCGTATCCAGCGGGGGCAGAGTGGGGGAGCTGTTTTTT
v_gene: TRBV4-3; j_gene: TRBJ1-4; d_gene: NA; abundance: NA; CDR3aa: CASSQDLNSGLNGEKLFF; CDR3nt: TGCGCCAGCAGCCAAGATCTTAATAGCGGCCTAAACGGGGAAAAACTGTTTTTT
v_gene: TRBV30; j_gene: TRBJ1-6; d_gene: NA; abundance: few; CDR3aa: CAWRGEGWSSPLHF; CDR3nt: TGTGCCTGGAGAGGGGAGGGGTGGTCATCACCCCTCCACTTT
v_gene: TRBV30; j_gene: TRBJ2-1; d_gene: TRBD1; abundance: NA; CDR3aa: CAWSDWTGTVLNEQFF; CDR3nt: TGTGCCTGGAGTGATTGGACCGGGACAGTCCTCAATGAGCAGTTCTTC
v_gene: TRBV7-2; j_gene: TRBJ2-1; d_gene: NA; abundance: NA; CDR3aa: CASSPDYNTHNEQFF; CDR3nt: TGTGCCAGCAGCCCGGACTATAACACCCACAATGAGCAGTTCTTC
v_gene: TRBV11-3; j_gene: TRBJ1-1; d_gene: NA; abundance: once; CDR3aa: CASRTKHNRTPEAFF; CDR3nt: TGTGCCAGCAGAACCAAACATAACAGAACCCCTGAAGCTTTCTTT
v_gene: TRBV6-6; j_gene: TRBJ2-2; d_gene: NA; abundance: NA; CDR3aa: CASSYGQGAGELFF; CDR3nt: TGTGCCAGCAGTTACGGCCAGGGCGCCGGGGAGCTGTTTTTT
v_gene: TRBV19; j_gene: TRBJ1-4; d_gene: TRBD1; abundance: NA; CDR3aa: CASRSAGGGEKLFF; CDR3nt: TGTGCCAGTAGGTCCGCAGGGGGCGGTGAAAAACTGTTTTTT
v_gene: TRBV11-3; j_gene: TRBJ2-3; d_gene: NA; abundance: NA; CDR3aa: CASSLTSSTDTQYF; CDR3nt: TGTGCCAGCAGCCTGACTAGTAGTACAGATACGCAGTATTTT
v_gene: TRBV27; j_gene: TRBJ2-7; d_gene: NA; abundance: NA; CDR3aa: CASSPTGAYEQYF; CDR3nt: TGTGCCAGCAGTCCGACAGGAGCCTACGAGCAGTACTTC
v_gene: TRBV30; j_gene: TRBJ1-2; d_gene: NA; abundance: NA; CDR3aa: CAWSRTLGGNYGYTF; CDR3nt: TGTGCCTGGAGTCGGACCTTGGGAGGTAACTATGGCTACACCTTC
v_gene: TRBV6-5; j_gene: TRBJ2-5; d_gene: NA; abundance: NA; CDR3aa: CASSYSSLNLQETQYF; CDR3nt: TGTGCCAGCAGTTACTCCTCTCTCAACTTACAAGAGACCCAGTACTTC
v_gene: TRBV5-5; j_gene: TRBJ2-1; d_gene: TRBD2; abundance: once; CDR3aa: CASSPGLVHEQFF; CDR3nt: TGTGCCAGCAGCCCAGGACTAGTCCATGAGCAGTTCTTC
v_gene: TRBV27; j_gene: TRBJ2-3; d_gene: TRBD2; abundance: NA; CDR3aa: CASSLGLAGAGRDTQYF; CDR3nt: TGTGCCAGCAGTTTGGGACTAGCGGGGGCGGGAAGGGATACGCAGTATTTT
v_gene: TRBV5-5; j_gene: TRBJ1-2; d_gene: NA; abundance: NA; CDR3aa: CASSLDQGSSGYTF; CDR3nt: TGTGCCAGCAGCTTGGATCAGGGTAGCTCTGGCTACACCTTC
v_gene: TRBV10-3; j_gene: TRBJ1-5; d_gene: TRBD1; abundance: NA; CDR3aa: CAISAGGLSNQPQHF; CDR3nt: TGTGCCATCAGTGCAGGGGGCTTAAGCAATCAACCCCAGCATTTT
v_gene: TRBV2; j_gene: TRBJ1-1; d_gene: NA; abundance: NA; CDR3aa: CASSPNRLPGGPEAFF; CDR3nt: TGTGCCAGCAGTCCTAACCGTCTCCCTGGAGGACCTGAAGCTTTCTTT
v_gene: TRBV20-1; j_gene: TRBJ2-7; d_gene: NA; abundance: once; CDR3aa: CSASARDYEQYF; CDR3nt: TGCAGTGCTAGTGCCCGGGACTACGAGCAGTACTTC
v_gene: TRBV19; j_gene: TRBJ2-1; d_gene: TRBD1; abundance: NA; CDR3aa: CASSATGVHEQFF; CDR3nt: TGTGCCAGTAGTGCGACAGGGGTCCATGAGCAGTTCTTC
v_gene: TRBV7-2; j_gene: TRBJ2-3; d_gene: TRBD2; abundance: NA; CDR3aa: CASSLDSGGWDTQYF; CDR3nt: TGTGCCAGCAGCTTAGATAGCGGGGGTTGGGATACGCAGTATTTT
v_gene: TRBV18; j_gene: TRBJ2-3; d_gene: TRBD2; abundance: NA; CDR3aa: CASSPGRGSVDTQYF; CDR3nt: TGTGCCAGCTCACCGGGGCGGGGGTCGGTGGATACGCAGTATTTT
v_gene: TRBV2; j_gene: TRBJ1-2; d_gene: TRBD1; abundance: NA; CDR3aa: CASSSNPTGTNGYTF; CDR3nt: TGTGCCAGCAGTTCGAACCCGACAGGGACAAACGGCTACACCTTC
v_gene: TRBV2; j_gene: TRBJ2-7; d_gene: NA; abundance: NA; CDR3aa: CASSLGSYEQYF; CDR3nt: TGTGCCAGCAGCCTCGGGTCCTACGAGCAGTACTTC
v_gene: TRBV19; j_gene: TRBJ2-7; d_gene: TRBD1; abundance: NA; CDR3aa: CASSPLPGQQSSEQYF; CDR3nt: TGTGCCAGTAGTCCTCTACCGGGACAGCAGTCTAGCGAGCAGTACTTC